Listed below are T cell receptor beta chains from one sample, sequenced in a study of CD8 T cells in ankylosing spondylitis. Via MiXCR, TCRdb re-called the 5' RACE reads, giving one row per CDR3 protein. Among around 540,000 distinct CDR3 sequences listed, roughly 13% were seen once. The specimen sequenced was blood, either unsorted or a sorted T cell fraction (not recorded which). The receptors derive from a male donor with ankylosing spondylitis. CDR3s include the opening cysteine and the closing phenylalanine or tryptophan. The D gene is left open where the match is weak. Expanded clones are given a class, and other clones once, few, many or no size at all.

d_call | j_call | v_call | clone_size | cdr3_aa | cdr3_nt
NA | TRBJ1-1 | TRBV6-1 | few | CASSEALQSFYGAFF | TGTGCCAGCAGTGAAGCGCTGCAGTCGTTTTACGGAGCTTTCTTT
NA | TRBJ2-1 | TRBV6-1 | NA | CASNIDRSNEQFF | TGTGCCAGCAACATAGACAGAAGCAATGAGCAGTTCTTC
NA | TRBJ1-4 | TRBV11-1 | many | CASSLDRTNEKLFF | TGTGCCAGCAGCCTCGACAGGACTAATGAAAAACTGTTTTTT
TRBD1 | TRBJ1-1 | TRBV5-1 | NA | CASGNRGRVTEAFF | TGCGCCAGCGGGAACAGGGGGCGCGTCACTGAAGCTTTCTTT
NA | TRBJ1-6 | TRBV5-1 | NA | CASSVSGVAPLHF | TGCGCCAGCAGCGTGTCAGGGGTGGCACCCCTCCACTTT
NA | TRBJ2-5 | TRBV20-1 | few | CSAPVAGETQYF | TGCAGTGCTCCGGTGGCGGGAGAGACCCAGTACTTC
NA | TRBJ2-1 | TRBV2 | NA | CASDGGSYNEQFF | TGTGCCAGCGACGGGGGCTCCTACAATGAGCAGTTCTTC
NA | TRBJ1-5 | TRBV20-1 | few | CSASRLRQKDQPQHF | TGCAGTGCTAGTCGGCTTCGACAGAAAGATCAGCCCCAGCATTTT
NA | TRBJ2-1 | TRBV7-2 | few | CASTLDSNSYNEQFF | TGTGCCAGCACCCTGGACTCAAACTCCTACAATGAGCAGTTCTTC
TRBD2 | TRBJ2-1 | TRBV2 | NA | CASSESGGPYNEQFF | TGTGCCAGCAGTGAGTCGGGAGGGCCTTACAATGAGCAGTTCTTC